Listed below are T cell receptor beta chains from one sample, sequenced in a study of regulatory T cells. Measured with immunoSEQ multiplex PCR; TCRdb has only the in-frame clones, and not every one. The sample yields 3,500 to 4,500 clones, about 91% seen once. The source material was CD4+ Tregs sorted from blood. The source is a child aged 2 to 15 with CD3G deficiency. Both conserved end residues are part of each CDR3. Each record gives: D gene, clone size, V gene, J gene, CDR3 protein, CDR3 DNA. A D gene is named only where the DNA matches it firmly. The size entry is marked missing in some rows and otherwise reads once, few, many or a size class.

D: -; size: -; V: TRBV28; J: TRBJ2-7; CDR3: CASSTTQLGLYEQYF; DNA: TGTGCCAGCAGTACCACTCAGCTGGGGCTCTACGAGCAGTACTTC
D: -; size: -; V: TRBV6-1; J: TRBJ2-7; CDR3: CASSLTGIEQYF; DNA: TGTGCCAGCAGTCTAACAGGGATCGAGCAGTACTTC
D: -; size: -; V: TRBV28; J: TRBJ2-7; CDR3: CASSSPYEQYF; DNA: TGTGCCAGCAGCTCTCCCTACGAGCAGTACTTC
D: -; size: -; V: TRBV28; J: TRBJ1-5; CDR3: CASSFPDGGQPQHF; DNA: TGTGCCAGCAGTTTCCCGGATGGCGGTCAGCCCCAGCATTTT
D: -; size: once; V: TRBV28; J: TRBJ2-2; CDR3: CASSGADANTGELFF; DNA: TGTGCCAGCAGTGGGGCGGACGCGAACACCGGGGAGCTGTTTTTT
D: TRBD1; size: -; V: TRBV11-2; J: TRBJ1-2; CDR3: CASSLEPGGEGTF; DNA: TGTGCCAGCAGCTTAGAACCAGGGGGCGAGGGCACCTTC
D: -; size: -; V: TRBV7-8; J: TRBJ2-1; CDR3: CASSLAAHSSRTSYNEQFF; DNA: TGTGCCAGCAGCTTAGCGGCCCACAGTAGTAGGACGTCCTACAATGAGCAGTTCTTC
D: -; size: once; V: TRBV7-9; J: TRBJ2-2; CDR3: CASSLASGTGELFF; DNA: TGTGCCAGCAGCTTAGCCTCAGGGACCGGGGAGCTGTTTTTT
D: -; size: once; V: TRBV7-9; J: TRBJ1-3; CDR3: CASSLAGWGNTIYF; DNA: TGTGCTAGCAGCTTAGCCGGATGGGGAAACACCATATATTTT
D: -; size: -; V: TRBV29-1; J: TRBJ2-7; CDR3: CSPRGASYEQYF; DNA: TGCAGCCCTCGGGGGGCCTCCTACGAGCAGTACTTC
D: TRBD2; size: -; V: TRBV6-1; J: TRBJ2-7; CDR3: CASRGGGSYEQYF; DNA: TGTGCCAGCAGGGGCGGGGGATCCTACGAGCAGTACTTC
D: -; size: -; V: TRBV28; J: TRBJ2-7; CDR3: CATRGAAPFYEQYF; DNA: TGTGCCACCCGTGGGGCAGCGCCTTTTTACGAGCAGTACTTC
D: -; size: -; V: TRBV5-1; J: TRBJ1-2; CDR3: CASSLSAGGSYGYTF; DNA: TGCGCCAGCAGCTTGTCGGCAGGTGGAAGTTATGGCTACACCTTC
D: -; size: -; V: TRBV28; J: TRBJ2-7; CDR3: CASNSPGSYSYEQYF; DNA: TGTGCCAGCAATTCTCCGGGATCCTACTCCTACGAGCAGTACTTC
D: TRBD1; size: -; V: TRBV28; J: TRBJ2-7; CDR3: CASSSVDRGYEQYF; DNA: TGTGCCAGCAGTTCGGTGGACAGGGGCTACGAGCAGTACTTC
D: TRBD2; size: -; V: TRBV5-1; J: TRBJ2-7; CDR3: CASSASGTGGDEQYF; DNA: TGCGCCAGCAGCGCTTCCGGGACGGGGGGAGACGAGCAGTACTTC
D: TRBD1; size: -; V: TRBV5-1; J: TRBJ2-3; CDR3: CASRGQGRDTQYF; DNA: TGCGCCAGCCGTGGACAGGGAAGGGATACGCAGTATTTT
D: TRBD2; size: -; V: TRBV28; J: TRBJ2-7; CDR3: CASRSGNGYEQYF; DNA: TGTGCCAGCAGGAGCGGGAATGGCTACGAGCAGTACTTC
D: TRBD1; size: -; V: TRBV7-8; J: TRBJ2-1; CDR3: CASSLSTGSSYNEQFF; DNA: TGTGCCAGCAGCTTATCGACAGGGAGCTCCTACAATGAGCAGTTCTTC
D: TRBD1; size: -; V: TRBV6-6; J: TRBJ1-1; CDR3: CASSYDRATTEAFF; DNA: TGTGCCAGCAGTTACGACAGGGCCACCACTGAAGCTTTCTTT
D: -; size: -; V: TRBV7-9; J: TRBJ2-3; CDR3: CASSTGRDTQYF; DNA: TGTGCCAGCAGCACCGGCCGGGATACGCAGTATTTT
D: TRBD1; size: -; V: TRBV28; J: TRBJ1-5; CDR3: CASSLWDRTQPQHF; DNA: TGTGCCAGCAGTTTATGGGACAGGACCCAGCCCCAGCATTTT
D: -; size: -; V: TRBV28; J: TRBJ1-4; CDR3: CASSPGERATNEKLFF; DNA: TGTGCCAGCAGTCCCGGCGAGCGAGCAACTAATGAAAAACTGTTTTTT
D: -; size: -; V: TRBV18; J: TRBJ2-5; CDR3: CASSPMRYQETQYF; DNA: TGTGCCAGCTCACCAATGAGGTACCAAGAGACCCAGTACTTC
D: TRBD1; size: once; V: TRBV28; J: TRBJ1-1; CDR3: CASSQGQGTETEAFF; DNA: TGTGCCAGCAGTCAAGGACAGGGGACGGAAACTGAAGCTTTCTTT
D: -; size: -; V: TRBV28; J: TRBJ2-7; CDR3: CASSRTEQGAYEQYF; DNA: TGTGCCAGCAGTCGGACGGAGCAAGGAGCCTACGAGCAGTACTTC
D: -; size: -; V: TRBV28; J: TRBJ2-3; CDR3: CASSTRRGDGTQYF; DNA: TGTGCCAGCAGCACCAGAAGGGGCGACGGTACGCAGTATTTT
D: -; size: -; V: TRBV10-3; J: TRBJ1-1; CDR3: CAITEGVNTEAFF; DNA: TGTGCCATCACCGAGGGGGTGAACACTGAAGCTTTCTTT